This T cell receptor (beta chain) appears in the sequencing data of a study of post-analysis software for immune sequencing data (dated by TCRdb to 2014 to 2015). Broadly, across the study: Relapsing-remitting, secondary progressive and progressive-relapsing multiple sclerosis were recorded as disease courses, and subtype annotation was lacking for some patients. Patient repertoires were compared against about a dozen previously published healthy control repertoires from donors aged about 6 to 26 years. A subset of samples was prepared in parallel using single-end sample barcoding, then pooled and co-amplified after Illumina adapter ligation.

What the research found in general, with its limitations: The multiple sclerosis patient group was slightly younger than the control group. Direct clustering with F measure revealed strong co-clustering of samples prepared in the same batch, which led to a batch-effect correction. Patients showed significantly higher frequencies than controls for roughly five TRBV segments, among them TRBV5-6, TRBV5-1 and TRBV20-1. Compared with controls, multiple sclerosis patients had significantly lower normalized Chao1 diversity, a finding suggesting substantial peripheral T-cell clonal expansion.

TCR beta repertoires were profiled from peripheral blood of approximately 13 young patients with multiple sclerosis to demonstrate the VDJtools post-analysis software. The patients with multiple sclerosis were children and adolescents between roughly 6 and 17 years of age. Libraries were made using PCR. TCRdb shows the sequencer as Illumina HiSeq 2500. To reduce PCR and sequencing biases, unique molecular identifiers were incorporated into the TCR beta cDNA libraries. Per 1 to 10 million input T cells, approximately 500,000 cDNA molecules were obtained, such that each molecule approximated one T cell. Patient libraries were prepared and sequenced with the same protocol used for the earlier healthy control dataset. Within a given batch, samples were prepared together, multiplexed and sequenced on the same HiSeq lane. The study's processing was this. MIGEC was used to process the raw barcoded reads, and molecular identifier groups with only a single read were discarded before consensus assembly and CDR3 extraction. VDJtools was used for post-analysis of the clonotype tables, with diversity normalized by down-sampling every dataset to the smallest sample size. In repertoire overlap clustering, CDR3 amino acid sequences, but not nucleotide sequences, were matched to correct batch-related cross-sample contamination. Using fastp trimming at Q25 and MiXCR clonotype assembly, TCRdb reanalyzed the public sequencing data and kept in-frame beta chains. Identical CDR3 proteins give one entry, which carries the most common genes and DNA. The V and J calls were determined by TCRdb, not by the authors. Present in this sample are about 460,000 distinct CDR3 sequences, 45% of which were seen just once. Of the sample, about 12% falls within the top ten clones.

Concerning this clonotype itself: It has no known antigen specificity. It has no much larger one-base neighbor in the sample; base qualities were not kept.

The CDR3 holds 15 amino acids from the cysteine to the phenylalanine. Only the CDR3 DNA stays, 45 bases, in frame from base 1. Reading the germline V gene gives CDR1 SGHTA and CDR2 FQGNSA. Compared with germline, V lacks 0 bases and J lacks 3 bases; bases without a gene match: 2. This TCR came from a girl aged 5 to 17 with multiple sclerosis. The sample was blood. The V gene is TRBV7-2 and the J gene is TRBJ2-3; TRBD2 fits 8 bases in the junction. Here the CDR3 is given as CASSLAVAGTDTQYF. The sequenced DNA: TGTGCCAGCAGCTTAGCCGTAGCGGGGACAGATACGCAGTATTTT.